This TCR beta chain was sequenced in a study of cytomegalovirus exposure and HLA in healthy donors. This clone was counted a few times. Its antigen is still unknown. PCR amplification relied on 60 Vbeta primers (plus 13 Jbeta primers). The data were produced by immunoSEQ multiplex PCR, yet TCRdb's version contains in-frame clones alone and is incomplete. This sample yields some 97,000 clones, of which approximately 82% are seen a single time; roughly 1.2% belongs to the top ten. Study-wide results and limits: Reports described diagnosis of cytomegalovirus status by the classifier as highly specific and sensitive. Roughly uniform sequencing depth across donors was assumed, possibly incorrectly.

Per the germline V gene, CDR1 is LGHNA and CDR2 is YSLEER. V lost 0 bases to trimming and J lost 5 bases; unmatched junction nucleotides: 9. The CDR3 consists of 16 residues. The V gene is TRBV4-3, the J gene TRBJ2-7; 8 bases line up with TRBD1. The specimen was PBMCs. The clonotype was recovered from a woman between 18 and 29 years old in good health and CMV-seronegative. The CDR3: CASSQEYGQGPDEQYF. The CDR3, as DNA: TGCGCCAGCAGCCAAGAGTATGGACAGGGCCCCGACGAGCAGTACTTC.